This record covers a single TCR beta chain. Its matching antigen is unknown. The source of the sample is a study of tumor-infiltrating lymphocytes in localized non-small cell lung cancer. Whole-study context: Patients included smokers and never-smokers with various histologies, some sampled after neoadjuvant chemotherapy.

V lost 5 bases and J lost 7; bases outside the gene matches: 8. From germline, CDR1 is SGHDT and CDR2 YYEEEE. The CDR3 has 15 amino acids. Method: immunoSEQ multiplex PCR; TCRdb's copy keeps in-frame clones and lacks some. The profile shows 15,000 to 20,000 clones, roughly 80% of them singletons. General observations from the study: No T-cell fraction difference was seen between IM1 and IM2 tumors. Different pieces of the same tissue were used for each assay. Only some patients had TCR sequencing, depending on available tissue.

The material sequenced was lung tumor tissue. The rearrangement joins TRBV5-6 to TRBJ1-4; TRBD1 matches at 10 bases. The origin of this receptor is a human donor with non-small cell lung cancer. The CDR3 protein is CASREADRGAEKLFF. CDR3 nucleotide sequence: TGTGCCAGCAGAGAGGCGGACAGGGGGGCTGAAAAACTGTTTTTT.